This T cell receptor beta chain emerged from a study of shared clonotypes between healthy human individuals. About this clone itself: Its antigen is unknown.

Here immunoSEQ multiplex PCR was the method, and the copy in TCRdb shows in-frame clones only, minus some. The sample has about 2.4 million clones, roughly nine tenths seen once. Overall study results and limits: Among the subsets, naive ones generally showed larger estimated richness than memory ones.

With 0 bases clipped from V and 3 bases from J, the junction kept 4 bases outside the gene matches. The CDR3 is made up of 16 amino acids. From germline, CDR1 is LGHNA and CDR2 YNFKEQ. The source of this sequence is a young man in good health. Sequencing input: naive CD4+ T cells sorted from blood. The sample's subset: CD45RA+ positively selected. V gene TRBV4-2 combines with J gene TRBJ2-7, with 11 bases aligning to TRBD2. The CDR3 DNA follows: TGTGCCAGCAGCCAAGATCCCCTAGCGGGGGGCTACGAGCAGTACTTC. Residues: CASSQDPLAGGYEQYF.